This TCR beta chain appears in the sequencing data of a study of T-cell memory formation after mild COVID-19 (dated by TCRdb to about 2021). At the level of the whole study: Most TCR sequence clusters were specific to one of the two donors. Two young, previously healthy adult volunteers made up the cohort, one male and one female. In a couple of donors, T-cell clones that expanded and contracted after mild COVID-19 were followed by sequencing TCRalpha and TCRbeta repertoires longitudinally.

Sequencing took place on an Illumina NovaSeq 6000. TCRalpha and TCRbeta cDNA libraries were built by 5'RACE with constant-segment primers, adding sample barcodes and unique molecular identifiers. Trizol reagent was used to extract RNA from every sample. Library amplification was performed in two PCR steps, and a second sample barcode and Illumina TruSeq adapters were introduced in the second step. Sequencing of libraries was performed on an Illumina NovaSeq with 2 x 150 bp paired-end reads. The published analysis was carried out like this. The reads were demultiplexed and collapsed into UMI-guided consensus sequences using migec v1.2.7. Using mixcr v2.1.11, UMI consensuses were aligned to TRA and TRB V and J templates and then assembled into clonotypes. A clonotype was counted as expanded or contracted only if both edgeR and NoisET called the change significant, with noise models trained on biological replicates. For edgeR calls, the cutoffs were a false discovery rate-adjusted p below 0.01 and a log2 fold-change threshold of 1. PCA with hierarchical clustering of max-normalized trajectories of the 1000 most abundant clonotypes was used as exploratory dynamics analysis. The CD4 or CD8 phenotype of responding clones was assigned using the separately sequenced CD4+ and CD8+ repertoires. TCRdb's own reprocessing of the public reads used fastp at Q25 and MiXCR and kept productive beta chains. Identical CDR3 proteins give one entry, which carries the most common genes and DNA. It is TCRdb's table, rather than the study itself, that gives the V and J calls and clone size. Within this sample are hundreds of thousands of distinct CDR3 sequences, with around 16% of them counted one time only. The top ten clones comprise more than 20% of the sample.

General study outcomes and caveats: Some responding clones were found in pre-infection memory, which suggests that pre-existing cross-reactive memory T cells took part in the SARS-CoV-2 response. The second-wave clones that peaked on day 37 were not confirmed to be SARS-CoV-2 specific. Contracting CD4+ clones appeared mostly in the CM and EM memory subsets, whereas CD8+ clones were enriched in EMRA. Clones contracting from day 15 to 85 had balanced CD4/CD8 phenotypes, while a second wave expanding from day 15 to 37 was biased towards CD4+. Only two mild cases were covered by the study, and larger cohorts that include severe cases with pre-infection samples were considered necessary.

Ficoll-Paque density gradient centrifugation was used to isolate PBMCs. This clonotype has only a few counts. What this receptor recognizes is not known. Within one base of it there is no much larger clone, and no base qualities were kept. The CDR3 spans 14 residues, from the cysteine through the phenylalanine. Kept here is only the CDR3 DNA, which spans 42 bases and is read in frame from base 1. Unmatched junction bases come to 7, with V trimmed by 4 bases and J by 5 bases. From a lookup of the germline V gene, CDR1 and CDR2 are SGHDN and FVKESK. This clonotype originated in a young man who had mild COVID-19 (a few samples of this study predate the infection). The sample titles of this study are shuffled in the database, so cell type and time point are left out; the donor was told from shared clones. Here the chain combines TRBV14 and TRBJ2-5; 7 bases in the middle match TRBD1. The sample was PBMCs or a T cell subset sorted from them (not recorded which). The sequenced DNA is TGTGCCAGCAGCCCCAGACAGGGTTCGGAGACCCAGTACTTC. This is translated as CASSPRQGSETQYF.